This is a list of T cell receptor beta chains from one sample in a study of blood T cell repertoires in COVID-19. Sequencing used immunoSEQ multiplex PCR; TCRdb keeps in-frame clones, though not all of them. The table lists 470,000 or so clones, around 85% of them singletons, with under 4% in the top ten. The specimen was peripheral blood. Source of these receptors: a human donor in a cohort sampled during active COVID-19. CDR3s include the opening cysteine and the closing phenylalanine or tryptophan. Each record gives: D gene, J gene, clone size, V gene, CDR3 DNA, CDR3 protein. A D gene is named only where the DNA matches it firmly. Clone size is not always given. Where it is, it says once, few, many or a class for expanded clones.

>-|TRBJ2-7|-|TRBV29-1
TGCAGCGTTGAAACCCAGGGAAAAAACTACGAGCAGTACTTC
CSVETQGKNYEQYF
>TRBD1|TRBJ1-2|once|TRBV6-6
TGTGCCAGCAGTACACAGGGGGCGGGTGGCTACACCTTC
CASSTQGAGGYTF
>TRBD1|TRBJ2-7|-|TRBV11-2
TGTGCCAGCAGCTTACACGGACAGGGGGCTTTTGAGCAGTACTTC
CASSLHGQGAFEQYF
>TRBD1|TRBJ2-3|-|TRBV3-1/TRBV3-2
TGTGCCAGCAGCCAATCTATGGACAGGTTCACAGATACGCAGTATTTT
CASSQSMDRFTDTQYF
>TRBD2|TRBJ2-1|-|TRBV7-7
TGTGCTAGCAGCCTTAGCGGGAGCGGCAATGAGCAGTTCTTC
CASSLSGSGNEQFF
>-|TRBJ2-3|-|TRBV14
TGTGCCAGCAGCCAAGCAGGGTCTTACACAGATACGCAGTATTTT
CASSQAGSYTDTQYF
>TRBD1|TRBJ1-4|-|TRBV2
TGTGCCAGCATCAGGGGGAATGAAAAACTGTTTTTT
CASIRGNEKLFF
>-|TRBJ2-6|-|TRBV12-3/TRBV12-4
TGTGCCAGCAGTTTATCCAGGGCCAACGTCCTGACTTTC
CASSLSRANVLTF
>TRBD1|TRBJ1-4|-|TRBV5-1
TGCGCCAGCAGCCCGACGGGACAGGGCTCTCGGGAAAAACTGTTTTTT
CASSPTGQGSREKLFF
>-|TRBJ2-3|-|TRBV19
TGTGCCAGTAGTATCTTTTCGGGAGTTCCCCCAGATACGCAGTATTTT
CASSIFSGVPPDTQYF
>-|TRBJ2-1|-|TRBV5-1
TGCGCCAGCAGCTTGAGGGAGCACGGTGGTGAGCAGTTCTTC
CASSLREHGGEQFF
>TRBD2|TRBJ2-7|few|TRBV2
TGTGCCAGCAGAAGTGGGACTAGCGGAACCTACGAGCAGTACTTC
CASRSGTSGTYEQYF
>TRBD2|TRBJ2-3|few|TRBV6-5
TGTGCCAGCAGTTCTAGCGGGAGATACTCAGATACGCAGTATTTT
CASSSSGRYSDTQYF
>-|TRBJ2-1|-|TRBV7-2
TGTGCCAGCAGCTTGGACAGACAAAATGAGCAGTTCTTC
CASSLDRQNEQFF
>TRBD2|TRBJ2-2|-|TRBV18
TGTGCCAGCTCTCTAAACCTAGCGGACTCGAACACCGGGGAGCTGTTTTTT
CASSLNLADSNTGELFF
>-|TRBJ2-7|-|TRBV3-1/TRBV3-2
TGTGCCAGCAGCCAAGGACCCCGGAGGGAGCAGTACTTC
CASSQGPRREQYF
>-|TRBJ2-1|-|TRBV21-1
TGTGCCAGACCCGGGACTAGCGGATACAATGAGCAGTTCTTC
CARPGTSGYNEQFF
>-|TRBJ2-4|-|TRBV5-1
TGCGCCAGCAGCTTGAACCAGGGGAACATTCAGTACTTC
CASSLNQGNIQYF
>TRBD1|TRBJ2-1|-|TRBV28
TGTGCCAGCAGCGGAGGGGGGACAGGGGGCAATGAGCAGTTCTTC
CASSGGGTGGNEQFF
>-|TRBJ2-2|-|TRBV11-2
TGTGCCAGCCGGTGGGCCGCGAACACCGGGGAGCTGTTTTTT
CASRWAANTGELFF
>-|TRBJ2-7|-|TRBV28
TGTGCCAGCAGTTCCGCCTACGCGGGAAGCTCCTACGAGCAGTACTTC
CASSSAYAGSSYEQYF
>-|TRBJ2-3|-|TRBV2
TGTGCCAGCAGCTGGGACACCTCCACAGATACGCAGTATTTT
CASSWDTSTDTQYF
>TRBD2|TRBJ2-1|-|TRBV9
TGTGCCAGCAGCTCCCGGACTAGCGGGAGGGTTGGTGAGCAGTTCTTC
CASSSRTSGRVGEQFF
>TRBD2|TRBJ2-1|-|TRBV5-4
TGTGCCAGCAGCTTCTCCCTAGCGGGATACAATGAGCAGTTCTTC
CASSFSLAGYNEQFF
>TRBD2|TRBJ2-5|-|TRBV4-1
TGCGCCAGCAGCCAAGCTCGGGCGGGAGGGCAAGAGACCCAGTACTTC
CASSQARAGGQETQYF
>TRBD2|TRBJ2-3|-|TRBV11-3
TGTGCCAGCAGCTTAGGTGTTAGCGGGAGGTCAGATACGCAGTATTTT
CASSLGVSGRSDTQYF
>TRBD1|TRBJ1-1|once|TRBV6-2/TRBV6-3
TGTGCCAGCAGCCCAGACAGGGTAGCAACTGAAGCTTTCTTT
CASSPDRVATEAFF
>TRBD2|TRBJ2-5|-|TRBV10-3
TGTGCCATCAGTGAGTCCCTAGCGGGAGAAGAGACCCAGTACTTC
CAISESLAGEETQYF
>TRBD1|TRBJ2-7|-|TRBV2
TGTGCCAGAGAACGGACAGGGACCACCTACGAGCAGTACTTC
CARERTGTTYEQYF
>TRBD1|TRBJ1-4|-|TRBV19
TGTGCCAGTAGTGCCCGACAGGGGTGGAATGAAAAACTGTTTTTT
CASSARQGWNEKLFF
>-|TRBJ1-5|-|TRBV7-2
TGTGCCAGCAGCTTAACAGGGAATAGCAATCAGCCCCAGCATTTT
CASSLTGNSNQPQHF
>TRBD1|TRBJ2-5|-|TRBV5-4
TGTGCCAGCAGCGGACAGGGAGGAGAGACCCAGTACTTC
CASSGQGGETQYF
>TRBD1|TRBJ1-2|once|TRBV6-5
TGTGCCAGCAGAATTGACAGGGACTATGGCTACACCTTC
CASRIDRDYGYTF
>TRBD2|TRBJ2-1|many|TRBV11-2
TGTGCCAGCAGCCCCGGGGCTAGCGGGAGTACCCCGTTCTTC
CASSPGASGSTPFF
>-|TRBJ2-3|-|TRBV30
TGTGCCTGGACAGACAAGGGGAAAAGCACAGATACGCAGTATTTT
CAWTDKGKSTDTQYF
>TRBD2|TRBJ2-3|-|TRBV7-2
TGTGCCAGCAGCTTAGCGGTCCTAGCGGGAGTTCAAGATACGCAGTATTTT
CASSLAVLAGVQDTQYF
>TRBD2|TRBJ2-1|-|TRBV28
TGTGCCAGCAGTTCCCCAACTAGCGGGAGGGCAGAGCAGTTCTTC
CASSSPTSGRAEQFF